The sequence of this T cell receptor beta chain was determined in a study of blood T cell repertoires in COVID-19. There are 16 residues in the CDR3. From germline, CDR1 is SGHTA and CDR2 FQGTGA. V was pared by 1 base and J by 3 bases, with 15 bases between. There are a few counts of this clone. The data were produced by immunoSEQ multiplex PCR, yet TCRdb's version contains in-frame clones alone and is incomplete. The table includes approximately 100,000 clones, about 89% detected once. Sequencing was carried out using peripheral blood. The clonotype was recovered from a human donor with acute or convalescent COVID-19. The donor label of this sample is uncertain. The chain carries TRBV7-3 and TRBJ1-1; tentatively, D is TRBD1 (5 bases). This CDR3 reads CASSLRGREGYTEAFF. CDR3 DNA sequence: TGTGCCAGCAGCTTAAGGGGGAGGGAAGGGTACACTGAAGCTTTCTTT.